A single sample is the source of the 27 T cell receptor beta chains below, sequenced in a study of T cells after yellow fever vaccination. TCRdb re-called the 5' RACE reads through MiXCR, storing one row per CDR3 protein. The data contain some 300,000 distinct CDR3 sequences, approximately 8% of them singletons. This specimen consisted of PBMCs, obtained 35 to 50 days after the first yellow fever vaccination. These receptors were taken from a man aged 18 to 30 who received the YFV17D yellow fever vaccine.

This rearrangement joins TRBV7-2 to TRBJ2-5; D perhaps matches TRBD2 (5 bases). From germline, CDR1 is SGHTA and CDR2 FQGNSA. The length of the CDR3 is 16 residues. V gave up 5 bases and J gave up 5 bases, with 21 bases separating them. CDR3 nucleotide sequence: TGTGCCAGCAGCGCCTCTGCCGTAGAGGGTCGGGAGACCCAGTACTTC. Amino acid sequence: CASSASAVEGRETQYF.

This clonotype was picked up a small number of times. The chain uses TRBV7-2 and TRBJ2-5; D may be TRBD1 (6 bases). This CDR3 comprises 14 residues. Germline lookup yields CDR1 SGHTA and CDR2 FQGNSA. V was shortened by 4 bases and J by 5 bases, with 14 bases between the two germline ends. The CDR3 DNA is TGTGCCAGCAGCTCGGGACCGAGGGGGGAGACCCAGTACTTC. This encodes CASSSGPRGETQYF.

This rearrangement joins TRBV30 to TRBJ2-1; no reliable D call. Trimming shortened V by 2 bases and J by 10 bases, and 9 bases separated the two germline ends. CDR1 and CDR2 from the germline V gene are GTSNPN and SVGIG (reference sequence). The CDR3 runs to 11 residues. The CDR3 protein is CAWSSMHEQFF. Here the CDR3 DNA reads TGTGCCTGGAGTTCAATGCACGAGCAGTTCTTC. The full variable domain, with the rest looked up from reference TRBV30 and TRBJ2-1, is SQTIHQWPATLVQPVGSPLSLECTVEGTSNPNLYWYRQAAGRGLQLLFYSVGIGQISSEVPQNLSASRPQDRQFILSSKKLLLSDSGFYLCAWSSMHEQFFGPGTRLTVL.

This clonotype has a handful of counts. CDR3 bases: TGTGCCAGCAGCTTATATCTCAGCAATCAGCCCCAGCATTTT. It encodes CASSLYLSNQPQHF. The gene calls are TRBV11-3 and TRBJ1-5; D remains ambiguous. This CDR3 spans 14 amino acids. Trimming removed 2 bases at V and 1 base at J, with 6 bases between. Germline-derived CDR1 and CDR2 are SGHNT and YENEEA.

This clonotype has a count of ten or more. The chain joins TRBV2 to TRBJ2-5, with D unclear. The V gene's germline CDR1 is SNHLY and CDR2 FYNNEI. Trimming took 6 bases from V and 5 from J, leaving 4 bases between them. This CDR3 comprises 10 residues. CDR3 in DNA: TGTGCCAGCAGCCGGGAGACCCAGTACTTC. This encodes CASSRETQYF.

This clonotype has a handful of counts. The gene calls are TRBV28 and TRBJ2-5; unclear D gene. Between the trimmed V and J ends, which lost 6 bases and 4 bases, there was a span of 15 bases. The CDR3 totals 14 residues. The germline V gene encodes CDR1 MDHEN and CDR2 SYDVKM. The CDR3 sequence is CASSLPPGLETQYF. CDR3 nucleotide sequence: TGTGCCAGCAGCCTCCCTCCGGGTCTAGAGACCCAGTACTTC.

The J gene is TRBJ2-6, the V gene TRBV20-1; no firm D call. The CDR3 has 12 residues. Germline loops: CDR1 DFQATT, CDR2 SNEGSKA (reference sequence). The V end lost 3 bases, the J end lost 3 bases, and 3 bases lay between the germline ends. CDR3 residues: CSARGGANVLTF. CDR3 bases: TGCAGTGCTAGGGGTGGGGCCAACGTCCTGACTTTC.

The chain couples TRBV9 to TRBJ2-1, with D possibly matching TRBD1 (5 bases). The CDR3 is made up of 15 amino acids. The germline V gene encodes CDR1 SGDLS and CDR2 YYNGEE. Trimming left V 3 bases short and J 8 bases short, with 18 bases between. The CDR3 DNA sequence: TGTGCCAGCAGCGCCAGGGTCCTAGGAAGTCATGAGCAGTTCTTC. Translated: CASSARVLGSHEQFF.

This clonotype turned up a few times. This chain connects TRBV5-1 to TRBJ2-5; the D is unclear. This CDR3 has 14 residues. CDR1 is SGHRS, CDR2 YFSETQ, per germline. Trimming took off 0 bases at V and 5 bases at J, with 11 bases between the two ends. CDR3 in amino acids: CASSLDPLWETQYF. CDR3 nucleotide sequence: TGCGCCAGCAGCTTGGACCCTCTGTGGGAGACCCAGTACTTC.

This clonotype appeared many times. The chain has TRBV7-8 and TRBJ2-3, with 7 bases lining up with TRBD1. Germline lookup yields CDR1 SGHVS and CDR2 FQNEAQ. The CDR3 is 15 residues long. V dropped 5 bases and J dropped 0; count of bases not matched to a gene: 5. The CDR3 nucleotides read TGTGCCAGCAGCCCCAGACAGGGAAGCACAGATACGCAGTATTTT. This encodes CASSPRQGSTDTQYF.

This clonotype was seen more than once but under ten times. V is TRBV20-1 and J is TRBJ1-3; tentative D call: TRBD1 (5 bases). The V gene lost 3 bases and the J gene lost 4 bases, with 13 bases spanning the gap. Germline V lookup: CDR1 DFQATT, CDR2 SNEGSKA (reference sequence). The length of the CDR3 is 14 residues. The CDR3 spells CSAREPREGNTIYF. The CDR3 DNA follows: TGCAGTGCTAGGGAACCCAGGGAGGGAAACACCATATATTTT.

This clonotype was counted many times. The chain employs TRBV7-3 and TRBJ1-1; D perhaps matches TRBD1 (6 bases). Deletions cut 4 bases from V and 2 bases from J, with 20 bases between. Germline assignment: CDR1 SGHTA and CDR2 FQGTGA. There are 17 residues in the CDR3. The CDR3 is CASSSRPGTSFNTEAFF. The CDR3 region has the DNA TGTGCCAGCAGCTCTCGTCCCGGGACATCCTTTAACACTGAAGCTTTCTTT.

This chain links TRBV4-1 with TRBJ1-5; weak D call: TRBD1 (6 bases). Germline V gene sequence: CDR1 MGHRA, CDR2 YSYEKL. The CDR3 has 17 residues. Trimming removed 4 bases from V and 0 bases from J, with 16 bases in between. CDR3 protein: CASSLGRGVSSNQPQHF. The DNA of the CDR3 is TGCGCCAGCAGCCTAGGAAGGGGGGTTTCTAGCAATCAGCCCCAGCATTTT.

This clonotype has a handful of counts. The rearrangement links TRBV7-9 to TRBJ2-2, with D unclear. The CDR3 runs to 14 residues. Germline loops: CDR1 SEHNR, CDR2 FQNEAQ (reference sequence). V was shortened by 3 bases and J by 1 base, with 6 bases between the two germline ends. The CDR3 sequence: CASSFEQNTGELFF. The CDR3 bases are TGTGCCAGCAGCTTTGAACAGAACACCGGGGAGCTGTTTTTT. Supplemented by reference TRBV7-9 and TRBJ2-2, the full variable domain reads DTGVSQNPRHKITKRGQNVTFRCDPISEHNRLYWYRQTLGQGPEFLTYFQNEAQLEKSRLLSDRFSAERPKGSFSTLEIQRTEQGDSAMYLCASSFEQNTGELFFGEGSRLTVL.

This clonotype came up a few times. The chain couples TRBV5-1 to TRBJ2-5, with D possibly matching TRBD1 (5 bases). There are 13 residues in the CDR3. V was shortened by 4 bases and J by 1 base, with 8 bases between the two germline ends. Per the germline V gene, CDR1 is SGHRS and CDR2 is YFSETQ. The CDR3 is CASSGHVQETQYF. The CDR3, as DNA: TGCGCCAGCAGCGGACACGTCCAAGAGACCCAGTACTTC.

As to this clonotype: The junction departs from germline at one end; a sequencing error may be responsible. This rearrangement joins TRBV7-3 to TRBJ2-5; tentatively, D is TRBD1 (5 bases). The CDR3 is 13 amino acids. Germline V gene data show CDR1 as SGHTA and CDR2 as FQGTGA. CDR3: CAGSSGFGETQYF. The CDR3 bases are TGTGCCGGCAGCTCAGGGTTTGGAGAGACCCAGTACTTC.

This clonotype was observed many times. The chain employs TRBV10-3 and TRBJ2-7; the D is unclear. CDR3 length equals 13 residues. The germline gives CDR1 ENHRY, CDR2 SYGVKD. V lost 0 bases to trimming and J lost 3 bases, with 6 bases between them. The CDR3 coding sequence is TGTGCCATCAGTGAGTCGAACAGCTACGAGCAGTACGTC. It encodes CAISESNSYEQYV.

V gene TRBV30 combines with J gene TRBJ2-2; D unresolved. CDR1 is GTSNPN, CDR2 SVGIG, per germline (reference sequence). This CDR3 contains 13 residues. V was pared by 2 bases and J by 3 bases, with 7 bases between. CDR3 sequence reads: CAWSMADTGELFF. Written as DNA, the CDR3 is TGTGCCTGGAGTATGGCCGACACCGGGGAGCTGTTTTTT.

The chain couples TRBV7-8 to TRBJ2-1, with 7 bases fitting TRBD1. The CDR3 covers 17 residues. The junction had 7 bases not matched to a gene; V was cut back by 0 bases and J by 2 bases. Germline V gives CDR1 SGHVS, CDR2 FQNEAQ. DNA of the CDR3: TGTGCCAGCAGCTTAGCTAGACAGGGTAGGACCTACAATGAGCAGTTCTTC. Amino acid sequence: CASSLARQGRTYNEQFF. The whole variable domain, remainder taken from reference TRBV7-8 and TRBJ2-1, is GAGVSQSPRYKVAKRGQDVALRCDPISGHVSLFWYQQALGQGPEFLTYFQNEAQLDKSGLPSDRFFAERPEGSVSTLKIQRTQQEDSAVYLCASSLARQGRTYNEQFFGPGTRLTVL.

The chain recombines TRBV7-8 with TRBJ2-5, with D perhaps matching TRBD1 (5 bases). V shed 2 bases and J shed 4 bases, with 11 bases lying between them. CDR1 and CDR2 from the germline V gene are SGHVS and FQNEAQ. The CDR3 totals 14 residues. CDR3: CASSLRQYPETQYF. DNA for the CDR3: TGTGCCAGCAGCTTAAGACAGTATCCAGAGACCCAGTACTTC.

This clonotype occurred a few times. The chain links TRBV6-2 or TRBV6-3 to TRBJ2-1; D remains ambiguous. V was pared by 2 bases and J by 0 bases, with 14 bases between. There are 17 residues in the CDR3. Germline V gene sequence: CDR1 MNHEY, CDR2 SVGEGT. The CDR3 coding sequence is TGTGCCAGCAGTTACAATAGAGGCCTCAGCTCCTACAATGAGCAGTTCTTC. This translates into CASSYNRGLSSYNEQFF.

This clonotype has ten or more counts. This chain uses TRBV7-8 with TRBJ1-5; no reliable D call. The germline V gene encodes CDR1 SGHVS and CDR2 FQNEAQ. The length of the CDR3 is 13 residues. V lost 1 base and J 4 bases, leaving 5 bases between the germline ends. This CDR3 reads CASSLDGNQPQHF. DNA for the CDR3: TGTGCCAGCAGCTTAGACGGGAATCAGCCCCAGCATTTT.

The CDR3 nucleotides are TGTGCCAGCAGCTTGAGCGGATACTCCGGAAACACCATATATTTT. The encoded protein is CASSLSGYSGNTIYF. The V call is TRBV6-1, the J call TRBJ1-3; no clear D. Deletions cut 6 bases from V and 4 bases from J, with 16 bases between. CDR1 and CDR2 (germline): MNHNS, SASEGT. The CDR3 is made up of 15 amino acids.

This clonotype was found a few times. The gene calls are TRBV11-2 and TRBJ2-7; 11 bases are shared with TRBD1. There are 14 residues in the CDR3. CDR1 SGHAT and CDR2 FQNNGV come from the germline V gene. J was trimmed by 4 bases and V by 4 bases; bases with no gene match: 3. CDR3: CASSSDRGPYEQYF. The CDR3 coding sequence is TGTGCCAGCAGCTCGGACAGGGGGCCTTACGAGCAGTACTTC.

This clonotype appeared a few times. V and J are TRBV7-9 and TRBJ1-3, with unresolved D. This CDR3 spans 14 amino acids. Germline V gene sequence: CDR1 SEHNR, CDR2 FQNEAQ (reference sequence). With 4 bases removed from V and 0 bases from J, the gap between germline ends came to 7 bases. The CDR3 loop is CASSSVDSGNTIYF. The CDR3 nucleotides are TGTGCCAGCAGCTCGGTCGACTCTGGAAACACCATATATTTT.

This clonotype was counted only a few times. The rearrangement joins TRBV5-1 to TRBJ1-1; 9 bases align to TRBD1. Looked up from germline, CDR1 is SGHRS and CDR2 is YFSETQ. CDR3 length equals 15 residues. J was trimmed by 7 bases and V by 0 bases; bases with no gene match: 7. This CDR3 reads CASSLGGTGQNEAFF. DNA of the CDR3: TGCGCCAGCAGCTTGGGGGGGACAGGGCAAAATGAAGCTTTCTTT.

The genes are TRBV7-3 and TRBJ2-3; the D gene is possibly TRBD2 (7 bases). From germline, CDR1 is SGHTA and CDR2 FQGTGA. This CDR3 has 16 amino acids. With 4 bases removed from V and 4 bases from J, the gap between germline ends came to 18 bases. The CDR3 loop is CASSYQWGGRPDTQYF. The CDR3 DNA follows: TGTGCCAGCAGCTACCAATGGGGGGGCAGGCCAGATACGCAGTATTTT. Drawing the rest from reference TRBV7-3 and TRBJ2-3, the complete variable domain is GAGVSQTPSNKVTEKGKYVELRCDPISGHTALYWYRQSLGQGPEFLIYFQGTGAADDSGLPNDRFFAVRPEGSVSTLKIQRTERGDSAVYLCASSYQWGGRPDTQYFGPGTRLTVL.